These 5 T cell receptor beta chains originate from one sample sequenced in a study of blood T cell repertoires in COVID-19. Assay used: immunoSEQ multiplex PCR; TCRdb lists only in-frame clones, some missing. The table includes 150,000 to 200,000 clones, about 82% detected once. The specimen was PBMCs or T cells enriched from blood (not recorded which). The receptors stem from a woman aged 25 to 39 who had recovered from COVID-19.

The CDR3 here is CASSIGQGYKGYTF. The CDR3 DNA reads as TGTGCCAGCAGCATAGGACAGGGGTATAAAGGCTACACCTTC. This chain uses TRBV11-2 with TRBJ1-2, with TRBD1 identical over 9 bases. J was trimmed by 8 bases and V by 5 bases; bases with no gene match: 9. Germline-derived CDR1 and CDR2 are SGHAT and FQNNGV. This CDR3 has 14 residues. The full variable domain, rest sourced from reference TRBV11-2 and TRBJ1-2, is EAGVAQSPRYKIIEKRQSVAFWCNPISGHATLYWYQQILGQGPKLLIQFQNNGVVDDSQLPKDRFSAERLKGVDSTLKIQPAKLEDSAVYLCASSIGQGYKGYTFGSGTRLTVV.

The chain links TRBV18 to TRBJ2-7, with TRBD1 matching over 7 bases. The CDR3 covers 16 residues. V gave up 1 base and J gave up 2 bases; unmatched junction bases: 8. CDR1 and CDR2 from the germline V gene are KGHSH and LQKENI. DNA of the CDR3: TGTGCCAGCTCACCACGCCAGGGGGTAGTGACCTACGAGCAGTACTTC. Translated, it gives CASSPRQGVVTYEQYF.

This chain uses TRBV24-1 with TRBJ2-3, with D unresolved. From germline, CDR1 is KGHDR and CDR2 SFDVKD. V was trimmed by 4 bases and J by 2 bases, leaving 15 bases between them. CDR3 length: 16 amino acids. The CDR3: CATSESGKTITDTQYF. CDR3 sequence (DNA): TGTGCCACCAGTGAGTCAGGAAAAACCATCACAGATACGCAGTATTTT.

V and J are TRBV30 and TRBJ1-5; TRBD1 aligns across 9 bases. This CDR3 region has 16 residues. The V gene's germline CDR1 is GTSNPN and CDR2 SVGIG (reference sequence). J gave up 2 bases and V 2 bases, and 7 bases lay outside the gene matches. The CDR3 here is CAWSTTGGVGNQPQHF. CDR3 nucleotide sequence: TGTGCCTGGAGTACTACAGGGGGCGTTGGCAATCAGCCCCAGCATTTT.

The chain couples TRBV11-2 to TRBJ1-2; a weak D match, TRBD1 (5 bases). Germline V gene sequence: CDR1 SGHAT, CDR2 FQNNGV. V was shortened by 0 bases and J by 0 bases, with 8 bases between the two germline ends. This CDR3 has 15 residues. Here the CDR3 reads CASSLDRGANYGYTF. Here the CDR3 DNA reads TGTGCCAGCAGCTTAGATCGGGGGGCTAACTATGGCTACACCTTC.